This T cell receptor (beta chain) was identified during a study of blood T cells in healthy people across ages. The germline V and J ends were trimmed by 3 bases and 11 bases, with 16 bases remaining between them. The CDR3 loop spans 12 amino acids. Germline V CDR1 and CDR2: DFQATT, SNEGSKA (reference sequence). Primed by a sample-barcoded 5' primer and a J-beta primer mix, a second PCR proceeded for roughly 6 to 12 cycles. TCRdb re-called the 5' RACE reads through MiXCR, storing one row per CDR3 protein. Of about 760,000 distinct CDR3 sequences in the sample, around 50% are singletons; the top ten hold 20% to 30%.

The chain has TRBV20-1 and TRBJ2-5, with unresolved D. Source material: blood. The TCR comes from a man aged 40-49 years in good health. The CDR3 coding sequence is TGCAGTGCTAGTTGGTTGGGCGGTGAGCAGTACTTC. This translates into CSASWLGGEQYF.